This T cell receptor (beta chain) was recovered during a study of T cells in Graves' hyperthyroidism and ophthalmopathy. Whole-study results and caveats: Most thyroid clonotypes expanded above 0.001 appeared in blood too.

There were TCR beta CDR3 regions amplified from RNA transcripts. The HTBI primer set was used in a first-round RT-PCR of the TCR CDR3. Using its own MiXCR run on the multiplex PCR reads, TCRdb lists one record per CDR3 protein. The sample consists of approximately 560,000 distinct CDR3 sequences, more than 15% of them appearing once. Germline lookup yields CDR1 SGHTA and CDR2 FQGNSA. This CDR3 has 15 residues. Turning to this clonotype: The antigen is not known. One junction end disagrees with the germline gene, perhaps due to a read error.

The clonotype was recovered from a woman aged 25 to 45 with Graves' hyperthyroidism. The sequencing input was blood. This sequence joins TRBV7-2 and TRBJ1-4; D is possibly TRBD1 (5 bases). Here the CDR3 reads CASSLLQGGNEKLFF. For the CDR3, the DNA is TGCGCCAGCAGCCTCTTGCAGGGTGGTAATGAAAAACTGTTTTTT.